This T cell receptor (beta chain) derives from a study of blood T cell repertoires in COVID-19. Study summary: The study drew acute and convalescent COVID-19 samples from the United States, Italy and Spain.

The germline CDR1 and CDR2 sequences are MNHEY and SVGAGI. Trimming stripped 0 bases from V and 5 bases from J, with 10 bases between. The CDR3 extends over 14 amino acids. Profiling relied on immunoSEQ multiplex PCR, and the TCRdb table lists in-frame clones only, not all of them. The table includes over 55,000 clones, more than 75% detected once. The sequenced sample consisted of peripheral blood. The sequence derives from a human donor in a cohort sampled during active COVID-19. The chain uses TRBV6-5 and TRBJ1-1; D is undetermined. CDR3 bases: TGTGCCAGCAGTTACTCGAAGCGGACGACTGAAGCTTTCTTT. This encodes CASSYSKRTTEAFF.